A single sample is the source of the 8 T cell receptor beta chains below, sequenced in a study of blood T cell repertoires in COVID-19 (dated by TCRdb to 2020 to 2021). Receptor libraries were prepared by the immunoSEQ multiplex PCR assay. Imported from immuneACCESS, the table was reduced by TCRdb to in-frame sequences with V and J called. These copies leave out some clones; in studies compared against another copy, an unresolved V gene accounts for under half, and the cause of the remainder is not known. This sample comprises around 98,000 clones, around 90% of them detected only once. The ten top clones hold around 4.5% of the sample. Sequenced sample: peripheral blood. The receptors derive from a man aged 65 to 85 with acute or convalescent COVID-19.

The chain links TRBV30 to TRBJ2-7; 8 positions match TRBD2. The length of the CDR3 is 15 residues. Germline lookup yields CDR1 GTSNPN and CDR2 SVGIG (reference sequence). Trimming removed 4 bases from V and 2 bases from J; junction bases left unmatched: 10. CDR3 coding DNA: TGTGCCTGGACGCGAATAGCGGGGCCTACCTACGAGCAGTACTTC. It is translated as CAWTRIAGPTYEQYF.

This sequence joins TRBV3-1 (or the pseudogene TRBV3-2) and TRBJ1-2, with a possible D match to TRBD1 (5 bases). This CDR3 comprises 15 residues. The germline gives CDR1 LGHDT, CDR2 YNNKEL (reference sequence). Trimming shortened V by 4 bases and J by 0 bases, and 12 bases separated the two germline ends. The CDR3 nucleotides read TGTGCCAGCAGCCCCACCCGACAGACTAACTATGGCTACACCTTC. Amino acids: CASSPTRQTNYGYTF.

CDR3 protein: CASSGTGILDTEAFF. DNA of the CDR3: TGTGCCAGCAGTGGAACAGGGATATTGGACACTGAAGCTTTCTTT. The chain couples TRBV25-1 to TRBJ1-1; D might be TRBD1 (6 bases). V lost 4 bases and J lost 3, with 15 bases in between. Per the germline V gene, CDR1 is MGHDK and CDR2 is SYGVNS. The length of the CDR3 is 15 residues. The full variable domain, completed using reference TRBV25-1 and TRBJ1-1, is EADIYQTPRYLVIGTGKKITLECSQTMGHDKMYWYQQDPGMELHLIHYSYGVNSTEKGDLSSESTVSRIRTEHFPLTLESARPSHTSQYLCASSGTGILDTEAFFGQGTRLTVV.

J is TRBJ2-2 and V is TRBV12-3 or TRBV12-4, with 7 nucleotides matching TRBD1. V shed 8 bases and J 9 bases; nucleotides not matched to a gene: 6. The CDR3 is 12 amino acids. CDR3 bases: TGTGCCAGCGGACCGGACAGGAGGGAGCTGTTTTTT. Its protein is CASGPDRRELFF.

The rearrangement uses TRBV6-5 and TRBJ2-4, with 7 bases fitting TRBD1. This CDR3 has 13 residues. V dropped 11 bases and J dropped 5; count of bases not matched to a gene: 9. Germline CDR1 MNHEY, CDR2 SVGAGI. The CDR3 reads CASQWDRENIQYF. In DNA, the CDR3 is TGTGCCTCCCAGTGGGACAGAGAAAACATTCAGTACTTC.

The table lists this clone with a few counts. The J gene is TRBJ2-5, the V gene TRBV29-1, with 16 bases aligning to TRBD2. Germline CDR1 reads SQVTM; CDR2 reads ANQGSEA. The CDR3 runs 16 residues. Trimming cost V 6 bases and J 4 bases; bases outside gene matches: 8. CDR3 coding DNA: TGCAGCGTGACACCGGGACTAGCGGGGGGGCTAGAGACCCAGTACTTC. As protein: CSVTPGLAGGLETQYF.

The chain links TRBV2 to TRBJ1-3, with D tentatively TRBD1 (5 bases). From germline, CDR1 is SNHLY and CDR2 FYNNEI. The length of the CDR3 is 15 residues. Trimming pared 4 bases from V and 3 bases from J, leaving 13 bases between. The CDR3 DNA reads TGTGCCAGCAGTGGGGCCGGCAGGGATGGAAACACCATATATTTT. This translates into CASSGAGRDGNTIYF.

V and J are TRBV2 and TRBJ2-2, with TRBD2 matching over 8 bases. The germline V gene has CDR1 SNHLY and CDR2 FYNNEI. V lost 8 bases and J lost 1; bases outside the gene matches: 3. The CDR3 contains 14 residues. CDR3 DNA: TGTGCCAGCGAACGGGGGGGGAACACCGGGGAGCTGTTTTTT. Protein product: CASERGGNTGELFF. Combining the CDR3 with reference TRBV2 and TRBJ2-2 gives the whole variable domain EPEVTQTPSHQVTQMGQEVILRCVPISNHLYFYWYRQILGQKVEFLVSFYNNEISEKSEIFDDQFSVERPDGSNFTLKIRSTKLEDSAMYFCASERGGNTGELFFGEGSRLTVL.